This TCR beta chain came from a study of cytomegalovirus exposure and HLA in healthy donors. Study conclusions and caveats: Later analysis revealed greater clonal expansion in HLA-associated TCR beta chains than in equally common others.

V was clipped by 6 bases and J by 2 bases; unmatched bases: 4. This CDR3 has 14 amino acids. Germline CDR1 MNHEY, CDR2 SVGAGI. Comments on this clone: Its cognate antigen is unknown.

This PCR relied on a set of 60 Vbeta primers and 13 Jbeta primers. The data were produced by immunoSEQ multiplex PCR, yet TCRdb's version contains in-frame clones alone and is incomplete. In the table there are approximately 77,000 clones, around 66% of which are singletons. This rearrangement joins TRBV6-5 to TRBJ2-5; 9 nucleotides line up with TRBD2. This TCR was sampled from a man aged 55 to 70 in good health and CMV-seropositive. The specimen was PBMCs. Here the CDR3 reads CASRSGGNQETQYF. CDR3 bases: TGTGCCAGCAGGAGCGGGGGGAATCAAGAGACCCAGTACTTC.